The TCR beta chain under discussion was sequenced for a study of CD8 T cells in ankylosing spondylitis (dated by TCRdb to 2016 to 2017). Notes on the research overall: To find TCR variants linked to disease, the study profiled T cell receptor beta repertoires in ankylosing spondylitis patients and healthy donors. Samples of peripheral blood were taken, and for ankylosing spondylitis patients, synovial fluid was collected as well. The full study cohort comprised about 25 ankylosing spondylitis patients and approximately 100 healthy donors.

Paper-wide results and their limitations: In peripheral blood, the disease-linked clones were found at relatively low frequencies and had a CD8+ phenotype. According to the report, matched synovial fluid samples from ankylosing spondylitis patients were significantly enriched for the disease-linked clones. Some motif variants were previously reported in synovial fluid and blood of reactive arthritis patients, suggesting common disease-initiation mechanisms. Blood from ankylosing spondylitis patients appeared to be characterized by a TCR beta motif composed of about eight highly homologous amino acid variants.

On this clonotype: Its antigen is still unknown. The input lacks base qualities; no much larger clone sits a single base away.

These reads were obtained on an Illumina HiSeq 2500. Quantitative 5'-RACE with molecular barcodes was the method used to prepare the TCR beta libraries. Under the source paper's analysis protocol: A new computational method based on a probabilistic model of VDJ rearrangement was used to identify disease-linked TCR variants. TCRdb itself trimmed the public reads at Q25 with fastp, ran MiXCR and retained productive beta chains. Each record represents a unique CDR3 protein, reported with the most common genes and DNA among its rows. The authors' filters were not applied to this entry. A total of 200,000 or so distinct CDR3 sequences appear in this sample, 15% to 20% of them only once. The ten largest clones capture around 4.5% of the sample. According to the germline V gene (reference sequence), CDR1 reads GTSNPN and CDR2 reads SVGIG. The CDR3 holds 12 amino acids from the cysteine to the phenylalanine. Left in the record is the CDR3 DNA by itself, 36 bases read in frame from the first base. V is cut by 2 bases and J by 1 base, and the space between the germline ends is 4 bases.

Recombination linked TRBV30 to TRBJ2-3; the D gene identity is not certain. This sequence was found in a male donor aged 10 to 35 with ankylosing spondylitis or in good health (not recorded which). Donor details come from another sample of the same person, matched by shared clones. Sequences were obtained from blood, either unsorted or a sorted T cell fraction (not recorded which). The DNA is as follows: TGTGCCTGGAGTCAGGGCACAGATACGCAGTATTTT. It specifies CAWSQGTDTQYF.